This T cell receptor (beta chain) was sequenced during a study of Ad26.COV2.S vaccination and SARS-CoV-2 variants (dated by TCRdb to about 2021). With regard to the full study: Vaccine-arm donors were drawn from COV1001, a multicentre, randomized, double-blind, placebo-controlled phase I-IIa trial of Ad26.COV2.S in healthy adults. Ad26.COV2.S was administered intramuscularly at a dose of 5x10^10 or 1x10^11 viral particles, either as one shot or as two shots given 56 days apart. TCRbeta repertoire sequencing served as the tool for gauging how specific and how broad the SARS-CoV-2-reactive T cell receptors were following Ad26.COV2.S vaccination. The TCR-sequenced set comprised around 32 samples: approximately 19 Ad26.COV2.S vaccine recipients, 5 placebo recipients and 8 SARS-CoV-2 convalescent individuals. Trial participants were randomized into five groups of five: low-dose or high-dose Ad26.COV2.S given once or twice, or placebo on both occasions. Investigators did not know the trial group allocation while performing experiments and assessing outcomes.

As regards this clone: Its antigen has not been determined. The record has no base qualities; no much larger clone is one base away.

The immunoSEQ Assay was the method used to sequence TCRbeta CDR3 regions. After extraction, genomic DNA underwent amplification by bias-controlled multiplex PCR, followed by high-throughput sequencing. As for the original processing: To quantify the absolute abundance of every unique TCRbeta CDR3 region, sequences were collapsed and filtered. T cell fraction was estimated by normalization of TCRbeta template counts to usable DNA, with usable DNA being measured through amplification of reference genes present in all nucleated cells. Repertoire TCRs were annotated as SARS-CoV-2-specific when V gene, CDR3 amino acid sequence and J gene were exactly matched to a known reactive TCR set. The reference SARS-CoV-2 TCR set was obtained from MIRA and was filtered for enrichment in COVID-19-positive ImmuneCODE repertoires, whereby public or cross-reactive TCRs were removed. Based on the MIRA antigens, annotated TCRs were further analysed at the level of specific ORF or position within ORF. Breadth was defined as the number of annotated unique rearrangements divided by the total number of unique productive rearrangements, and depth was defined as the summed frequency of the annotated unique rearrangements. TCR breadth was compared between groups using two-sided Wilcoxon rank-sum tests. Held by TCRdb, this immuneACCESS table contains in-frame sequences only and omits some clones. Under half of the omission traces to an unresolved V gene where checked; the cause of the rest is unknown. Clone size and the V and J calls come from that table; the DNA yielded D and trimming. This sample gives roughly 500,000 clones in total; roughly 89% of them show up just once. The ten largest make up just over 2.5% of the sample.

Here is what the overall study found, with its caveats: Comparable non-spike TCR breadth was observed between vaccine and placebo recipients, consistent with only spike being contained in the vaccine. Higher spike-specific TCR breadth was observed in Ad26.COV2.S recipients than in placebo recipients (P = 0.0014). The study lacked the statistical power to compare responses across vaccine doses or regimens. According to the authors, total T cell responses may have been underestimated by the TCR breadth and depth analyses. After vaccination, spike-specific CD8+ and CD4+ T cell responses were reported to show substantial breadth.

This sample's treatment or condition label indicates: around 19 received Ad26.COV2.S at low or high dose, single or two shots; roughly five received placebo; per-sample allocation not given. Repertoires of vaccine and placebo recipients were sequenced from samples collected on day 63 after the first injection. In Cohort 1b, about two dozen adults aged 18-55 years were enrolled at a single site in Boston, USA, between 29 July and 7 August 2020. Ad26.COV2.S consisted of a replication-incompetent adenovirus type 26 vector by which a prefusion-stabilized SARS-CoV-2 spike protein from the original Wuhan strain was expressed. Trimming takes 3 bases off V and 10 bases off J; junction bases not matched to a gene: 9. The germline V gene supplies CDR1 LGHNA and CDR2 YNFKEQ. The CDR3 has 15 amino acids, counting the end cysteine and phenylalanine. Just the 45-base CDR3 DNA is kept, in frame starting at base 1.

The material was peripheral blood, obtained in a trial of Ad26.COV2.S vaccine versus placebo. This TCR derives from a person between 18 and 60 years old who received the Ad26.COV2.S COVID-19 vaccine or a placebo. The receptor chain draws on TRBV4-2 and TRBJ1-4, with 9 middle bases fitting TRBD1. The CDR3 region reads CASSHLDRGIGKLFF. In nucleotides, the sequence is TGTGCCAGCAGCCACCTAGACAGGGGGATAGGAAAACTGTTTTTT.